This TCR beta chain is drawn from a study of T cells in Graves' hyperthyroidism and ophthalmopathy. This clonotype was observed many times. Amplification yielded TCR beta CDR3 regions, with RNA transcripts as the source. First-round RT-PCR with HTBI primers amplified the TCR CDR3 region. TCRdb reprocessed the multiplex PCR reads with MiXCR, giving one entry per CDR3 protein. The data show over 350,000 distinct CDR3 sequences, with around 18% seen just once and 40% held by the top ten. The CDR3 length is 15 residues. Germline trimming cut 5 bases from V and 5 bases from J; bases unmatched to any gene: 5.

This chain connects TRBV12-3 or TRBV12-4 to TRBJ2-2; 10 bases fit TRBD1. This clonotype was sampled from a man aged 18 to 29 with Graves' ophthalmopathy. Sequencing input: blood. CDR3 residues: CASSPGTGVTGELFF. The CDR3 bases are TGTGCCAGCAGTCCAGGGACAGGGGTTACCGGGGAGCTGTTTTTT.